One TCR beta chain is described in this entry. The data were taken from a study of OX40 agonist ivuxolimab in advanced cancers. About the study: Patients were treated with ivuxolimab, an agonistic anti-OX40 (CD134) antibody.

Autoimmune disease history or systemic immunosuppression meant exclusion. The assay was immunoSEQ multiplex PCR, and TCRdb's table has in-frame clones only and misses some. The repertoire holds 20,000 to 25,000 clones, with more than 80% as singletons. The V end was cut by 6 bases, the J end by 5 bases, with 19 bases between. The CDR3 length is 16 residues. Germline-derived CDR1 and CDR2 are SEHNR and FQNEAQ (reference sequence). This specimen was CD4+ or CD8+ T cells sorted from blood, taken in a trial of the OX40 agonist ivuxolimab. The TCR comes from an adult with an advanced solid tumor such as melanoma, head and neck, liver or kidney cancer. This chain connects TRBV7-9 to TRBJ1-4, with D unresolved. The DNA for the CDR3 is TGTGCCAGCAGAATACTTACTACGGACCCCAATGAAAAACTGTTTTTT. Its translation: CASRILTTDPNEKLFF.